This T cell receptor beta chain was recorded in a study of blood T cell repertoires in COVID-19. The overall study: The origin of the acute and convalescent COVID-19 samples was the United States, Italy and Spain. The analysed material was cDNA or gDNA that came from T cells, B-cell-depleted T cells, or PBMCs.

Seattle patient enrollment occurred during active infection, with longitudinal follow-up thereafter. Per the original data handling: Estimation of nucleated cell counts was performed using reference gene primer amplification. Data came from immunoSEQ multiplex PCR; TCRdb stores just in-frame clones and leaves some out. D and trimming were read from the DNA, whereas the V and J calls and clone size are those reported in that table. The sample consists of over 100,000 clones, 86% of them appearing once. Trimming left V 5 bases short and J 7 bases short, with 11 bases between. The CDR3 is made up of 13 amino acids. CDR1 is SGHDN, CDR2 FVKESK, per germline.

This clonotype was obtained from a woman in her 70s with COVID-19, enrolled during active disease. The chain is built from TRBV14 and TRBJ2-2; D call uncertain. Sequenced: peripheral blood. The CDR3 DNA sequence: TGTGCCAGCAGCTATCTAGTGAGCGGGGAGCTGTTTTTT. Its protein is CASSYLVSGELFF.